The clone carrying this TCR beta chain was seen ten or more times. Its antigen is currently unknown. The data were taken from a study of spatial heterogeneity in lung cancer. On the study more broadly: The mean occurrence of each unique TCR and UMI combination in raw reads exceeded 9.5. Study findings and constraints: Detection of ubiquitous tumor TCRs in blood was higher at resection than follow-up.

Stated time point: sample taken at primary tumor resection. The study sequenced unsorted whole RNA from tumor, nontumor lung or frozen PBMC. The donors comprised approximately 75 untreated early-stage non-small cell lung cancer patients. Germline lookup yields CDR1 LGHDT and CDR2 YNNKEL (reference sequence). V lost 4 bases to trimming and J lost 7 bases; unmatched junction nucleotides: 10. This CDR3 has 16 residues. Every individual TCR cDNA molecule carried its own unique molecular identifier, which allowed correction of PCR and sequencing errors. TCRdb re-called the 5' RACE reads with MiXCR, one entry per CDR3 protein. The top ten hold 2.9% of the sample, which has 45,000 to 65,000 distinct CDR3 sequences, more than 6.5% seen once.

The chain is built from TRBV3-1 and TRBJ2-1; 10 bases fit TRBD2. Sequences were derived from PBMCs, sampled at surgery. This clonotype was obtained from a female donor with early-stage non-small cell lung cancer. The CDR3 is CASSLQSGGAGNEQFF. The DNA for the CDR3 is TGTGCCAGCAGCCTACAGAGCGGGGGGGCCGGGAATGAGCAGTTCTTC.